This is a list of T cell receptor beta chains from one sample in a study of shared clonotypes between healthy human individuals. The data were produced by immunoSEQ multiplex PCR, yet TCRdb's version contains in-frame clones alone and is incomplete. The table shows 2 million to 2.5 million clones, with nearly 97% occurring only once. Source material: naive CD4+ T cells sorted from blood. The source is a man younger than 35 in good health. Both conserved end residues are trimmed from each CDR3. Each record gives: CDR3 protein, V gene, clone size. Size values are once, few and many counts, or a class for expanded clones, and some rows have none.

ASSIFGTGEGNQPQH TRBV19 NA
ASSGTGYTEAF TRBV2 NA
ASSIASGGPISSYNEQF TRBV11-3 NA
ASSLPQGTQY TRBV7-7 once
ASSSSAGNTIY TRBV11-2 NA
ASRRTSGGSYEQY TRBV7-2 once
AISGMTEVEQY TRBV10-3 NA
ASSADRGNTEAF TRBV6-4 NA
ASSPPTGANVLT TRBV25-1 once
ASSEVGTGHYEQY TRBV6-1 NA
ASSFSRSAGETQY TRBV5-1 NA
ASTGQYGTEAF TRBV6-1 NA
ASRGQSSYNEQF TRBV7-2 once
ASRKKTGGSYGYT TRBV6-5 NA
ASSLVRGTEAF TRBV7-7 NA
ASSQQGINTIY TRBV2 NA
ATSRANRGPYEQY TRBV15 NA
ASSTGTGETQY TRBV6-4 NA
ASSQVVPEGNYGYT TRBV4-1 NA
ATSSGGTYEQY TRBV9 NA
ASIDSTNEKLF TRBV28 NA
ASSLAERSTQH TRBV7-9 NA
ASSYGTEAF TRBV19 NA
AWSVGGTGESPLH TRBV30 NA
AWSVRGTSTDTQY TRBV30 once
AWSVGFDGYT TRBV30 NA
ASSLDRNTEAF TRBV5-4 NA
ASSIVVRGAVGYT TRBV19 few
AWTGQGSPHGYT TRBV30 NA
ASSLVESSSGANVLT TRBV5-1 NA
ASSSVVDTQY TRBV5-4 NA
ASSIGAVDTGELF TRBV19 NA
ASSYLGGNTEAF TRBV6-5 NA
ASSTTGEGALF TRBV5-1 NA
ASSEGTGSYEQY TRBV10-1 once
ASSLGQVDSPLH TRBV5-1 NA
ASAPAGLEQF TRBV11-2 NA
ASSARQGNAGELF TRBV6-1 NA
ASSFGTPSGELF TRBV5-4 NA
ASSSRQPQETQY TRBV7-9 NA
ASSPGGDGQPQH TRBV5-4 NA
ASSTGTNTEAF TRBV7-9 NA
ASSFTQIRQETQY TRBV6-5 NA
SVTTNYGYT TRBV29-1 NA
ASSQRRFSYEQY TRBV14 NA
ASSPGSKGRTDTQY TRBV27 NA